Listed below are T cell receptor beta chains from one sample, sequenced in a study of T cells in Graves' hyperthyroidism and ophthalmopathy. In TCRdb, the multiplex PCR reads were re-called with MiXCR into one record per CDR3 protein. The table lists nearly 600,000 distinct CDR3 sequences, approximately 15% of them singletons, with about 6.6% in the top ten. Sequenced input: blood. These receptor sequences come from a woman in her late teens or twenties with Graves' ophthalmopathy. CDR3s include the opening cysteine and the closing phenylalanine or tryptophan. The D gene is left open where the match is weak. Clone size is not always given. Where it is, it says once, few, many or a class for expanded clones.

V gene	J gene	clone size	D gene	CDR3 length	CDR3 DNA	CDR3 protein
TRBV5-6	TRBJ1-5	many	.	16	TGTGCCAGCAGCTTGTCTGTGGGGGCTAACAATCAGCCCCAGCATTTT	CASSLSVGANNQPQHF
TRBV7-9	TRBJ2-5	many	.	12	TGTGCCAGCAGCTACCTTTTGGAGACCCAGTACTTC	CASSYLLETQYF
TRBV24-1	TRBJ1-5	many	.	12	TGTGCCACCAGTGATCCGGATCAGCCCCAGCATTTT	CATSDPDQPQHF
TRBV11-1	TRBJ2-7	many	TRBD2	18	TGTGCCAGCAGCCCGCGGGCCAGTAGCGGGGCCCTCTCCTACGAGCAGTACTTC	CASSPRASSGALSYEQYF
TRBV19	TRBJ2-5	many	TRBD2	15	TGTGCCAGTAGTACGGTAGCGGGAGGAGGGGAGACCCAGTACTTC	CASSTVAGGGETQYF
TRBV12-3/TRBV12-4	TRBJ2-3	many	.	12	TGTGCCAGCAGCCTATCGGGGTATACGCAGTATTTT	CASSLSGYTQYF
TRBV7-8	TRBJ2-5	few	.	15	TGTGCCAGCAGCACCCTAACAGGTTCGCAAGAGACCCAGTACTTC	CASSTLTGSQETQYF
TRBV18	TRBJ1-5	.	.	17	TGTGCCAGCTCACCGGACCCCCCTGGATATAGCAATCAGCCCCAGCATTTT	CASSPDPPGYSNQPQHF
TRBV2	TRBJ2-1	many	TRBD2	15	TGTGCCAGCAAAGCGTGGGCTAGCGGTTACAATGAGCAGTTCTTC	CASKAWASGYNEQFF
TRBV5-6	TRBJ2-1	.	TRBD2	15	TGTGCCAGCAGCTTACGGAGCGGGAGATGGAATGAGCAGTTCTTC	CASSLRSGRWNEQFF
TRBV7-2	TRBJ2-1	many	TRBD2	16	TGTGCCAGCAGCTTAGACGTCGGGACTAGACCATCCGAGCAGTTCTTC	CASSLDVGTRPSEQFF
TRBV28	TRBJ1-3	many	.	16	TGTGCCAGCAGCCAGACAGGTACCAACTCTGGAAACACCATATATTTT	CASSQTGTNSGNTIYF
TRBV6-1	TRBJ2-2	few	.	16	TGTGCCAGCAGTGCTATACCGGGGGCCGGCACCGGGGAGCTGTTTTTT	CASSAIPGAGTGELFF
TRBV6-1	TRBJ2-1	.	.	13	TGTGCCAGCAGTGAAGCGCCCCACAATGAGCAGTTCTTC	CASSEAPHNEQFF
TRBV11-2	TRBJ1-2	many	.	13	TGTGCCAGCAGCCCCCCGCGACTGTTAGGCTACACCTTC	CASSPPRLLGYTF
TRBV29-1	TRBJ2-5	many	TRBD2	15	TGCAGCGTCGCACTAGCGGGAGCGCCTCAAGAGACCCAGTACTTC	CSVALAGAPQETQYF
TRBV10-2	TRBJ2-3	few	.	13	TGCGCCAGCAGTGTCACTAGCAGCGATACGCAGTATTTT	CASSVTSSDTQYF
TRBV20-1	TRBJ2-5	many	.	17	TGCAGTGCTAGTGGGGCTACGGGGAGCGGGACACAAGAGACCCAGTACTTC	CSASGATGSGTQETQYF
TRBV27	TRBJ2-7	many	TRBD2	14	TGTGCCAGCAGGGCGGGGGAGCGCTCCTACGAGCAGTACTTC	CASRAGERSYEQYF
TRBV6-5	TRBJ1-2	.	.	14	TGTGCCAGCAGTTACGGGCAGGAGGACTATGGCTACACCTTC	CASSYGQEDYGYTF
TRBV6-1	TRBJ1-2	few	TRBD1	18	TGTGCCAGCAGTTGGAAGATCGTCAGGGGGCCGGTTAACTATGGCTACACCTTC	CASSWKIVRGPVNYGYTF
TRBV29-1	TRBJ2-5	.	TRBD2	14	TGCAGCGTCCACGGATTAGCGGGTGTTGAGACCCAGTACTTC	CSVHGLAGVETQYF
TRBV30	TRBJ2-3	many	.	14	TGTGCCTGGAGTAGCGGCCAGGGGACAGATACGCAGTATTTT	CAWSSGQGTDTQYF
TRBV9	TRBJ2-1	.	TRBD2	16	TGTGCCAGCAATCCTCGTCGGGGGGAGGGCCTTGATGAGCAGTTCTTC	CASNPRRGEGLDEQFF
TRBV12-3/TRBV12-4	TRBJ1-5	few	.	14	TGTGCCAGCAGTTTCGGAACAGCCGTTCAGCCCCAGCATTTT	CASSFGTAVQPQHF
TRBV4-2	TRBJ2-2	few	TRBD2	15	TGTGCCAGCAGCCACGGACTAGCGGACACCGGGGAGCTGTTTTTT	CASSHGLADTGELFF
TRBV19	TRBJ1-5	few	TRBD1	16	TGTGCCAGTAGATCCGGGACAGCTGTGAGCAATCAGCCCCAGCATTTT	CASRSGTAVSNQPQHF
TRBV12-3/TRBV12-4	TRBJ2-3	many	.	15	TGTGCCAGCAGTTTAAACGGGGGTAGCACAGATGCGCAGTATTTT	CASSLNGGSTDAQYF
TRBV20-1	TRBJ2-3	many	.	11	TGCAGTGCTAGTCGGGAAGATACGCAGTATTTT	CSASREDTQYF
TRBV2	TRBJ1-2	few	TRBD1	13	TGTGCCAGCAGTAAAGACAGGGACAGCGGCTACACCTTC	CASSKDRDSGYTF
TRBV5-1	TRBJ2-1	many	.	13	TGCGCCAGCAGGCGGACTCCCCTGCGGGAGCAGTTCTTC	CASRRTPLREQFF
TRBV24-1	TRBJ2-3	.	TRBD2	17	TGTGCCACCAGTGACCCACCGGGAGCGGGAGGGGCAGATACGCAGTATTTT	CATSDPPGAGGADTQYF
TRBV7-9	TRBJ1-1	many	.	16	TGTGCCAGCAGGGTAGGGAGGGGTCGGGCCGACACTGAAGCTTTCTTT	CASRVGRGRADTEAFF
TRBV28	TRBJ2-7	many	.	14	TGTGCCAGCAGTTTAGCGGGAAGGCCCTACGAGCAGTACTTC	CASSLAGRPYEQYF
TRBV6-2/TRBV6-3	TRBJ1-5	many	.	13	TGTGCCAGCACCGGCGTCGGTCATCAGCCCCAGCATTTT	CASTGVGHQPQHF
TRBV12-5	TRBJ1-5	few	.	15	TGTGCTAGTGGTTTGTTAACAGGGTTCCCTCAGCCCCAGCATTTT	CASGLLTGFPQPQHF
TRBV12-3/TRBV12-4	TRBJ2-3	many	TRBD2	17	TGTGCCAGCAGTTCAGTGACAGCGGGGCCATACACAGATACGCAGTATTTT	CASSSVTAGPYTDTQYF
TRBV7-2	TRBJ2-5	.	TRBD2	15	TGTGCCAGCAGCTTAGGCGCGGGGGAGCAAGAGACCCAGTACTTC	CASSLGAGEQETQYF
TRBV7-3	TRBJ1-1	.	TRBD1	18	TGTGCCAGCAGCTCTCGGGGGACAGGTGGGGTCTTGAACACTGAAGCTTTCTTT	CASSSRGTGGVLNTEAFF
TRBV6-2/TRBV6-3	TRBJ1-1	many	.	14	TGTGCCAGCAGTTACATAGGTTCCAACACTGAAGCTTTCTTT	CASSYIGSNTEAFF
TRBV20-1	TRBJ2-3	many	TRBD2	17	TGCAGTGCTAGAGGCCTCGGGCCTAGCGGGGAAGCAGATACGCAGTATTTT	CSARGLGPSGEADTQYF
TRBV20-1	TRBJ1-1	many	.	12	TGCAGTGCGCCCCTACGGAACACTGAAGCTTTCTTT	CSAPLRNTEAFF
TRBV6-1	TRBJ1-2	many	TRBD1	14	TGTGCCAGCAGTTATGGACAGGGGACTGGTGGCTACACCTTC	CASSYGQGTGGYTF
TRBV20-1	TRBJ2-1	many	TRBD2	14	TGCAGTGCTCGCTTAGCGGGAGACCTCAATGAGCAGTTCTTC	CSARLAGDLNEQFF
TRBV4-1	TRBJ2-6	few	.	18	TGCGCCAGCAGCCAACCGGGACGGAGAACCTCTGGGGCCAACGTCCTGACTTTC	CASSQPGRRTSGANVLTF
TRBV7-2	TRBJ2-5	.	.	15	TGTGCCAGGAGCTTGGATGCTGATGGGGTGGAGACCCAGTACTTC	CARSLDADGVETQYF
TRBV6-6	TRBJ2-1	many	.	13	TGTGCCAGCAGTTACCCCCCGCCGAGTGGCTCGTTCTTC	CASSYPPPSGSFF
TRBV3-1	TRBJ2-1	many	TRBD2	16	TGTGCCAGCAGCCAAGGGTTGGGACTAGGCGAAAATGAGCAGTTCTTC	CASSQGLGLGENEQFF
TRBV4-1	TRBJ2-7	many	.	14	TGCGCCAGCAGCCAAGAAGGCTTCTCCTACGAGCAGTACTTC	CASSQEGFSYEQYF
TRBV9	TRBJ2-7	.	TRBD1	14	TGTGCCAGCAGCTCCCGGGACAGAATCTACGAGCAGTACTTC	CASSSRDRIYEQYF
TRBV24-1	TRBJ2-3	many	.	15	TGTGCCACCAGTGATTTGGGTGTCGGCAGGGTTACGCAGTATTTT	CATSDLGVGRVTQYF
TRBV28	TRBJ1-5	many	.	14	TGTGCCAGCAGTTTCGAACAGGGTTGGCGGCCCCAGCATTTT	CASSFEQGWRPQHF
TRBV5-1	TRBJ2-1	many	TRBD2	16	TGCGCCAGCAGCTTGTTTGGCGGGAGCTCATACAATGAGCAGTTCTTC	CASSLFGGSSYNEQFF